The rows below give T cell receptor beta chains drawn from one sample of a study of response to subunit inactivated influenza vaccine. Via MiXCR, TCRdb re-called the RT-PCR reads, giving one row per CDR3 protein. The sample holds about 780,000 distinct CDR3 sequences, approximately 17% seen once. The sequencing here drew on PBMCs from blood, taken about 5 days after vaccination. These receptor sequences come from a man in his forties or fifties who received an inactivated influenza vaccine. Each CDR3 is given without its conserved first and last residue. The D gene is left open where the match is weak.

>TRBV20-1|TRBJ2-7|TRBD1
SAKGQGRGEQY
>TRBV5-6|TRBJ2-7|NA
ASSPWGRSYEQY
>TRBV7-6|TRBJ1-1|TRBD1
ASSFGQGETEAF
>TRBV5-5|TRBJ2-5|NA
ASSLEHIPRETQY
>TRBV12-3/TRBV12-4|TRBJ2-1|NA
ASSTKTASSYNEQF
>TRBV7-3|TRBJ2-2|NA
ASSANWGNTGELF
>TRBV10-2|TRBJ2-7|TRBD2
ASRGTSLPEQY
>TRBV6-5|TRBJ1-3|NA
ASSYSTTLGKGVGNTIY
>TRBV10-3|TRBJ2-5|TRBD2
AIKGSGVETQY
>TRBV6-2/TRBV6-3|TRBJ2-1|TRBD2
ASSSLAATYEQF
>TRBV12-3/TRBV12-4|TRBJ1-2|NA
ASLSVYGYT
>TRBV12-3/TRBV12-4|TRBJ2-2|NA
ASSYLAGAGGELF
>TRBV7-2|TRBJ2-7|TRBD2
ASSSETGGPSSYEQY
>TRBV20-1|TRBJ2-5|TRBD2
SAGAASGVRETQY
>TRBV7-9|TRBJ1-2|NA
ASSLGRAQNYGYT
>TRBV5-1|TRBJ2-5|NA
ASSWTNQETQY
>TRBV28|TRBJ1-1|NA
ASRTAAGEAF
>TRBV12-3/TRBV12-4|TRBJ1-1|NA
ASSFTEAF
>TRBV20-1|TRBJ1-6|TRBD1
SARMGQGNSPLH
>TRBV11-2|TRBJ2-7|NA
ASSLGTELYEQY
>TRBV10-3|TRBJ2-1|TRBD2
AISAGLAGYNEQF
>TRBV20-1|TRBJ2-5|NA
SAPGTPQETQY
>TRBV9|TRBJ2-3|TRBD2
ASSNRLAPGDTQY
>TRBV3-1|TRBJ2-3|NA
ASSQDLGATTDTQY
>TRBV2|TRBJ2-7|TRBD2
ASRSGLRLEQY
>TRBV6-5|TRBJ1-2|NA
ASSLDSTAVRGYT
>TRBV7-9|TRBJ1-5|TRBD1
ASTGSGTDSNQPQH
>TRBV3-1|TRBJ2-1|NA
ASSPRAPNEQF
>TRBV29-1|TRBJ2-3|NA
SVEQTVTDTQY
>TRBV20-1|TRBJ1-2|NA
SARATTGPFYGYT
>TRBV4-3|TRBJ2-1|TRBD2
ASSGGSPYNEQF
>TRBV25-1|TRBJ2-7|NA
ASSEGGHYEQY
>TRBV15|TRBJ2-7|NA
ATSPRFGQSYEQY
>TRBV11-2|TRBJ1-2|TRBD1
VSSPIRDRGRRRYGYT
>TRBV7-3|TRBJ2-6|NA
ASSRRMGVNSGANVLT
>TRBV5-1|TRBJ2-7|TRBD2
ASSFHREGPYEQY
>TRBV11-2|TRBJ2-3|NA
ASSLQIPSTDTQY
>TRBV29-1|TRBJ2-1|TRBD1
SVLGTGREQF
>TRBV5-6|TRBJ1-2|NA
ASSLAGYNYGYT
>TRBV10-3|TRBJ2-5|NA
AISESRGMETQY
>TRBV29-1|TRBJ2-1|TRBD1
SVGGQSSYNEQF
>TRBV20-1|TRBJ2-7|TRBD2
SARTSAPYEQY
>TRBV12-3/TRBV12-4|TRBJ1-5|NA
ASSFGQQNQPQH
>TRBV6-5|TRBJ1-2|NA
ASNSGGRDGYT
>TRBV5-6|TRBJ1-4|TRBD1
ASSLYRGSEKLF
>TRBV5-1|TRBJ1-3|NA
ASSLYSPLSGNTIY
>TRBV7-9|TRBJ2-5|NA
ASSLGPNSETQY
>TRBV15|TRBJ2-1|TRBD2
ATSSSSGRAGNEQF
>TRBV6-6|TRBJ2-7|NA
ASSSNSLGQY
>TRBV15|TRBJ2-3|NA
ATSRDLGDTQY
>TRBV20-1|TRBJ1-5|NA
SARGPGVPNQPQH
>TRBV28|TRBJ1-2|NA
ASSFTPTDRGGYT
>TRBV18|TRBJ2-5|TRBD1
ASSLNDRVVAETQY